A single sample is the source of the 13 T cell receptor beta chains below, sequenced in a study of T-cell reconstitution after alpha-beta-depleted transplantation in children. This sample's TCRbeta library carried unique molecular identifier barcodes. TCRdb fed the PCR reads into MiXCR, producing one record per CDR3 protein. Of about 340,000 distinct CDR3 sequences listed, 9% to 12% are singletons. Sequenced here: PBMCs from the stem cell graft donor, sampled from the stem cell graft. The receptor set was obtained from a human donor who donated a stem cell graft to a child with acute lymphoblastic leukemia.

The chain joins TRBV7-9 to TRBJ2-7; TRBD1 aligns across 8 bases. V dropped 2 bases and J dropped 6; count of bases not matched to a gene: 15. Germline-derived CDR1 and CDR2 are SEHNR and FQNEAQ (reference sequence). The CDR3 runs to 17 residues. The CDR3, as DNA: TGTGCCAGCAGCTTAAACGCGGTAGGGCAGGGGGCGCGCGAGCAGTACTTC. It specifies CASSLNAVGQGAREQYF.

This clonotype was counted many times. The rearrangement links TRBV29-1 to TRBJ2-7; 11 nucleotides agree with TRBD2. The germline gives CDR1 SQVTM, CDR2 ANQGSEA. This CDR3 is 13 amino acids long. The ends lost 6 bases at V and 4 bases at J; junction bases unmatched: 5. This CDR3 is CSVVAGGRYEQYF. The CDR3 coding sequence is TGCAGCGTCGTAGCGGGAGGGAGGTACGAGCAGTACTTC.

V usage is TRBV7-9 and J usage is TRBJ1-1; no clear D gene. Deletions cut 2 bases from V and 5 bases from J, with 6 bases between. Germline V gives CDR1 SEHNR, CDR2 FQNEAQ (reference sequence). CDR3 size: 12 residues. The chain's CDR3 is CASSLFGTEAFF. CDR3 bases: TGTGCCAGCAGCTTATTTGGGACTGAAGCTTTCTTT.

This clonotype was seen a handful of times. CDR3 nucleotides: TGTGCCAGCAGTTTCAGCGGGTCGAACACCGGGGAGCTGTTTTTT. This translates into CASSFSGSNTGELFF. This chain links TRBV12-3 or TRBV12-4 with TRBJ2-2, with a tentative D call TRBD2 (6 bases). The ends were cut back, 3 bases at V and 0 bases at J, with 8 bases in the middle. This CDR3 comprises 15 residues.

V is TRBV9 and J is TRBJ2-2, with D possibly called TRBD1 or TRBD2 (6 bases each). V was trimmed by 0 bases and J by 6 bases, leaving 18 bases between them. Germline assignment: CDR1 SGDLS and CDR2 YYNGEE. The length of the CDR3 is 17 residues. CDR3: CASSVDEGEDPPGELFF. The CDR3 nucleotides read TGTGCCAGCAGCGTAGACGAGGGGGAGGACCCCCCCGGGGAGCTGTTTTTT.

This chain connects TRBV20-1 to TRBJ1-2; D is possibly TRBD1 (5 bases). Germline V gene data show CDR1 as DFQATT and CDR2 as SNEGSKA (reference sequence). The V end lost 6 bases, the J end lost 0 bases, and 17 bases lay between the germline ends. The CDR3 has 15 residues. CDR3 sequence (DNA): TGCAGTGCGCCAACCCGACAGTACACTAACTATGGCTACACCTTC. It is translated as CSAPTRQYTNYGYTF.

This clonotype has just a few counts. The V gene is TRBV7-3, the J gene TRBJ2-3, with D possibly being TRBD2 (6 bases). Germline V gives CDR1 SGHTA, CDR2 FQGTGA. The CDR3 spans 17 residues. Between the trimmed V and J ends, which lost 0 bases and 1 base, there was a span of 14 bases. In nucleotides, the CDR3 is TGTGCCAGCAGCTTAACGGGGAGGTGGGGTGGCACAGATACGCAGTATTTT. Translating it yields CASSLTGRWGGTDTQYF.

This clonotype was detected a few times. The chain recombines TRBV27 with TRBJ1-5; D call uncertain. This CDR3 comprises 14 residues. Germline lookup yields CDR1 MNHEY and CDR2 SMNVEV (reference sequence). Trimming left V 3 bases short and J 9 bases short, with 15 bases between. CDR3 coding DNA: TGTGCCAGCAGTTTGGCCGCCGGCGTAGGGCCCCAGCATTTT. Encoded protein: CASSLAAGVGPQHF.

V and J are TRBV12-3 or TRBV12-4 and TRBJ1-2; TRBD1 agrees at 9 bases. Trimming cost V 5 bases and J 4 bases; bases outside gene matches: 14. This CDR3 comprises 17 residues. This chain's CDR3 is CASSPGTGRMNFYGYTF. Written as DNA, the CDR3 is TGTGCCAGCAGTCCCGGGACAGGGAGAATGAATTTCTATGGCTACACCTTC.

A word on this clonotype: A junction boundary mismatches the germline segment, possibly from a read error. The chain is built from TRBV5-1 and TRBJ1-2, with 7 nucleotides matching TRBD1. This CDR3 has 16 residues. CDR1 is SGHRS and CDR2 is YFSETQ in the germline V gene. Here the CDR3 reads CASSSPTSGTVYGDTF. The CDR3 DNA reads TGCGCCAGCAGCTCACCAACATCCGGGACAGTCTATGGCGACACCTTC.

The rearrangement uses TRBV5-1 and TRBJ2-5; a weak D match, TRBD2 (6 bases). This CDR3 comprises 15 residues. Germline CDR1 is SGHRS and CDR2 is YFSETQ. Trimming removed 2 bases from V and 3 bases from J, with 14 bases in between. CDR3 sequence: CASSFGGRVEETQYF. CDR3 nucleotide sequence: TGCGCCAGCAGCTTCGGAGGGCGCGTTGAAGAGACCCAGTACTTC.

This clonotype was recorded many times. One junction end does not reproduce the germline sequence, and a read error may be involved. The chain carries TRBV7-2 and TRBJ2-7, with TRBD1 matching 12 bases. CDR1 is SGHTA, CDR2 FQGNSA, per germline. The CDR3 has 13 residues. The CDR3 loop is CASSSRDRGHYIF. In DNA, the CDR3 is TGTGCCAGCAGCTCCCGGGACAGGGGGCACTATATTTTC.

This clonotype turned up a few times. This rearrangement joins TRBV7-2 to TRBJ2-1; D is possibly TRBD2 (5 bases). CDR1 SGHTA and CDR2 FQGNSA come from the germline V gene. Between the trimmed V and J ends, which lost 3 bases and 13 bases, there was a span of 10 bases. CDR3 size: 11 residues. The CDR3 sequence is CASSFQDFQFF. CDR3 nucleotides: TGTGCCAGCAGCTTCCAGGACTTTCAGTTCTTC.